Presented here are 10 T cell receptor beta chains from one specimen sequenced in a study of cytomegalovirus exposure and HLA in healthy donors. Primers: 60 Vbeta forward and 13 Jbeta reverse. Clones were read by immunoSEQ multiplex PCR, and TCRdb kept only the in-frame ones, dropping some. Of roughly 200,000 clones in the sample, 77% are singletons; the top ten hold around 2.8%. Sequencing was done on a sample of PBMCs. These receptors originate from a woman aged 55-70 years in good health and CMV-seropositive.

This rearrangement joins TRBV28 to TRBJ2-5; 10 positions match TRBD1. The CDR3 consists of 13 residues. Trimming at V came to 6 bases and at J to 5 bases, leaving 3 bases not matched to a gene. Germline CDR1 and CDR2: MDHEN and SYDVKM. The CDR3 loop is CASRTGGTETQYF. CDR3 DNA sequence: TGTGCCAGCAGGACAGGGGGCACGGAGACCCAGTACTTC.

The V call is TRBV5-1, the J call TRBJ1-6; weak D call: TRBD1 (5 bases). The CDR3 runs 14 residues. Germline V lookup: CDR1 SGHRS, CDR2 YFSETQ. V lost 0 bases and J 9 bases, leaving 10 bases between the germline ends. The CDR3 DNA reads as TGCGCCAGCAGCTTGGTACCAGGGCCTTCACCCCTCCACTTT. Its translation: CASSLVPGPSPLHF.

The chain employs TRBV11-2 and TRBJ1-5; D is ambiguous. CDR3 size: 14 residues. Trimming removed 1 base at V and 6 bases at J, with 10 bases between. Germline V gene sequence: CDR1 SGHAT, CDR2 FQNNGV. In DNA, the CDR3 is TGTGCCAGCAGCTTAGCGGGATCGTCTCAGCCCCAGCATTTT. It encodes CASSLAGSSQPQHF.

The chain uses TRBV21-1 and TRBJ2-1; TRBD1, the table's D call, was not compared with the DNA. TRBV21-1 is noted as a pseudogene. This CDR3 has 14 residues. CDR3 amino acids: CASSRDRGNNEQFF. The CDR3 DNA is TGTGCCAGCAGCCGGGACAGGGGAAACAATGAGCAGTTCTTC.

This CDR3 is CSVGGTAGGSGNTIYF. In DNA form, the CDR3 reads TGCAGCGTAGGAGGGACAGCCGGCGGCTCTGGAAACACCATATATTTT. The genes are TRBV29-1 and TRBJ1-3; 7 bases match TRBD1. The CDR3 is 16 amino acids. The germline V gene has CDR1 SQVTM and CDR2 ANQGSEA. V was clipped by 6 bases and J by 0 bases; unmatched bases: 11.

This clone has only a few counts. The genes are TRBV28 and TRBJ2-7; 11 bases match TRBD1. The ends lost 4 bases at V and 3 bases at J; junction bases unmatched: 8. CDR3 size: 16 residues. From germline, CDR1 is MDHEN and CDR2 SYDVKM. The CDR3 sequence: CASSSPSGTGGYEQYF. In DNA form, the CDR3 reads TGTGCCAGCAGTTCCCCCTCCGGGACAGGGGGCTACGAGCAGTACTTC. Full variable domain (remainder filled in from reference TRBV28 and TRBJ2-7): DVKVTQSSRYLVKRTGEKVFLECVQDMDHENMFWYRQDPGLGLRLIYFSYDVKMKEKGDIPEGYSVSREKKERFSLILESASTNQTSMYLCASSSPSGTGGYEQYFGPGTRLTVT.

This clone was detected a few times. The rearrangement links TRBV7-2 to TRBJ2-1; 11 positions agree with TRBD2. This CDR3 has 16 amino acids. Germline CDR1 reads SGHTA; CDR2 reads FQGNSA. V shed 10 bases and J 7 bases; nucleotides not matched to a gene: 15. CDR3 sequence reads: CATEGGASGGSNEQFF. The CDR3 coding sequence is TGTGCCACCGAAGGGGGAGCTAGCGGGGGGAGTAATGAGCAGTTCTTC.

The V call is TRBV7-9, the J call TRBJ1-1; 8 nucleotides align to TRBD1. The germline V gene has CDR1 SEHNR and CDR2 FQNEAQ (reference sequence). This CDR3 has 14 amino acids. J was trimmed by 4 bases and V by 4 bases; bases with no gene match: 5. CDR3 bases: TGTGCCAGCAGCTCGGTACAGGGGGTCACTGAAGCTTTCTTT. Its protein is CASSSVQGVTEAFF.

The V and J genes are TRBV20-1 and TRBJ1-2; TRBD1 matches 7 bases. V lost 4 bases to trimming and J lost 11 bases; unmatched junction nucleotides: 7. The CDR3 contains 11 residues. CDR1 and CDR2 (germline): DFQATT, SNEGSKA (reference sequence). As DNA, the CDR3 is TGCAGTGCTACCCGACCACAGGGGTACACCTTC. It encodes CSATRPQGYTF.

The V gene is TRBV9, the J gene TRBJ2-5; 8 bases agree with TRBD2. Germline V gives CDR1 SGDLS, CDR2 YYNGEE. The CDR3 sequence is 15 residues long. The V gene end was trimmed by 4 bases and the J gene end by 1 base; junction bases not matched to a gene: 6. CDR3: CASSPRTSSQETQYF. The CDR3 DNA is TGTGCCAGCAGCCCCCGGACTAGCTCCCAAGAGACCCAGTACTTC.